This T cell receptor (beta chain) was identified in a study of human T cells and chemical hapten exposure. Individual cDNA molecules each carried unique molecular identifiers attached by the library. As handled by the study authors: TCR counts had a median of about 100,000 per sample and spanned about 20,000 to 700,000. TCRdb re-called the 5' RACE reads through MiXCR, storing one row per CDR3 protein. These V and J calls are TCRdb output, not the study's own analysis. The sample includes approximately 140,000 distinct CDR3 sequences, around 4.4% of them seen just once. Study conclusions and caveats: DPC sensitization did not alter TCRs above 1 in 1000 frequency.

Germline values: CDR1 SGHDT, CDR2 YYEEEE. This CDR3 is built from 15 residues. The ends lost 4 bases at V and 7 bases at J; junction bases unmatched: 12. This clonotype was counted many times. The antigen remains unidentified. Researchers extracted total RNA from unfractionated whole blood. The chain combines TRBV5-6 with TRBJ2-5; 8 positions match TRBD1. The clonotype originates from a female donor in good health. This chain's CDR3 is CASSPGQGRLRTQYF. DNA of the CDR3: TGTGCCAGCAGCCCAGGACAGGGACGGCTCCGGACCCAGTACTTC.